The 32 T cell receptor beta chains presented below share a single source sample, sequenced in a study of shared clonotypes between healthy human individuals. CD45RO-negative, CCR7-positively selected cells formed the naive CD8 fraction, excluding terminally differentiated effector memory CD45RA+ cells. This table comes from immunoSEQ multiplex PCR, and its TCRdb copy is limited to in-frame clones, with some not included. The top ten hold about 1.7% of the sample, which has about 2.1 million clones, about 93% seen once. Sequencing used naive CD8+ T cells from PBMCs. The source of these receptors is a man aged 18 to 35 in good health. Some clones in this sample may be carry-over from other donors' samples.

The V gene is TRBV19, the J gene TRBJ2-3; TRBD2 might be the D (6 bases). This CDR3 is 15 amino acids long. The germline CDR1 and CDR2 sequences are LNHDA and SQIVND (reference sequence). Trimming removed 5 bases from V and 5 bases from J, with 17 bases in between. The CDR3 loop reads CASSPTRRAGDTQYF. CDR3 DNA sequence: TGTGCCAGTAGTCCGACTAGAAGAGCAGGAGATACGCAGTATTTT.

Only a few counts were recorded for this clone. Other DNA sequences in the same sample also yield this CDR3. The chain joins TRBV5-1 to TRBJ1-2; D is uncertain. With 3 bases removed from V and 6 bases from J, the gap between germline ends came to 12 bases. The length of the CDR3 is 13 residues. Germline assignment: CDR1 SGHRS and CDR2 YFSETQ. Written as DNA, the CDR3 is TGCGCCAGCAGCTCCGATCCGGGTCATGGCTACACCTTC. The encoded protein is CASSSDPGHGYTF.

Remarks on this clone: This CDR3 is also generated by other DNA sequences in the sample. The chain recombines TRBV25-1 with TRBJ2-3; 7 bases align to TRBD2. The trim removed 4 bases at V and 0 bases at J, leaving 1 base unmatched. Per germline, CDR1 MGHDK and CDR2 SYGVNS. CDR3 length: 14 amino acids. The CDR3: CASSGLASTDTQYF. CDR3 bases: TGTGCCAGCAGTGGACTAGCTAGCACAGATACGCAGTATTTT.

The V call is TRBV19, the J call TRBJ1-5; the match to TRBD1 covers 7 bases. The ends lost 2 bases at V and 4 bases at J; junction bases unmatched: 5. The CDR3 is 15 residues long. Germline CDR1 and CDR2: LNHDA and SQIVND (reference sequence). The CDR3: CASSISTGRNQPQHF. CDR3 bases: TGTGCCAGTAGTATATCGACAGGGCGAAATCAGCCCCAGCATTTT.

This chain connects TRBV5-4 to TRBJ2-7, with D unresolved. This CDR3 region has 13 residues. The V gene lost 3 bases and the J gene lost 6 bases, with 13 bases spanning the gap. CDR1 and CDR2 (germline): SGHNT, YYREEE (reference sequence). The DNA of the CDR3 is TGTGCCAGCAGCTCCTGGCCACTCGGCGAGCAGTACTTC. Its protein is CASSSWPLGEQYF.

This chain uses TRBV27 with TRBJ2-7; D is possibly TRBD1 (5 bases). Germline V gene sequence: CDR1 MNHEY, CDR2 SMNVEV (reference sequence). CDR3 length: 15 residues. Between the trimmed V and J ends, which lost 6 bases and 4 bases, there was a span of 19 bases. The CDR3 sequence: CASRPTGPVLYEQYF. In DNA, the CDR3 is TGTGCCAGCAGACCTACAGGCCCCGTTTTGTACGAGCAGTACTTC.

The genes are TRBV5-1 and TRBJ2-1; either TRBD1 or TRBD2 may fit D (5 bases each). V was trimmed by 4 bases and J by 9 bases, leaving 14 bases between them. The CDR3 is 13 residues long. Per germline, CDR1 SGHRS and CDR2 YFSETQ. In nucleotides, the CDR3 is TGCGCCAGCAGCGGGGACCCCCTGAGTGAGCAGTTCTTC. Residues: CASSGDPLSEQFF. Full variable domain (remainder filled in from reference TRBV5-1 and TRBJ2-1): KAGVTQTPRYLIKTRGQQVTLSCSPISGHRSVSWYQQTPGQGLQFLFEYFSETQRNKGNFPGRFSGRQFSNSRSEMNVSTLELGDSALYLCASSGDPLSEQFFGPGTRLTVL.

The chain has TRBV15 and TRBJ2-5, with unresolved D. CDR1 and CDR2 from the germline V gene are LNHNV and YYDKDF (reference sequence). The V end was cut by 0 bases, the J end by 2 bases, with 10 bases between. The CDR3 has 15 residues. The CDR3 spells CATSRDARPQETQYF. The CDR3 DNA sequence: TGTGCCACCAGCAGAGATGCCAGGCCGCAAGAGACCCAGTACTTC.

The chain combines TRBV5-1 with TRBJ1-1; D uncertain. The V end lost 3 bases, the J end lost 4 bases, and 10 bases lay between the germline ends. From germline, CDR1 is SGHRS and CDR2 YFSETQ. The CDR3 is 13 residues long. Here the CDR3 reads CASSWLAPTEAFF. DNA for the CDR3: TGCGCCAGCAGCTGGCTGGCCCCCACTGAAGCTTTCTTT.

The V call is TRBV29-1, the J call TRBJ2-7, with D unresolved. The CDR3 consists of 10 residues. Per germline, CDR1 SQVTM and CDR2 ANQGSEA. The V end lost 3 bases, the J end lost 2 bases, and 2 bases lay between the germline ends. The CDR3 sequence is CSVDAYEQYF. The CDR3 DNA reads TGCAGCGTTGATGCCTACGAGCAGTACTTC.

The CDR3 nucleotides read TGTGCTAGTGGTCCTTCGGGGGACTCACAAGAGACCCAGTACTTC. This encodes CASGPSGDSQETQYF. This sequence joins TRBV12-5 and TRBJ2-5, with D tentatively TRBD2 (6 bases). Germline loops: CDR1 LGHNT, CDR2 FRNRAP. The CDR3 runs 15 residues. V lost 5 bases and J 2 bases, leaving 15 bases between the germline ends.

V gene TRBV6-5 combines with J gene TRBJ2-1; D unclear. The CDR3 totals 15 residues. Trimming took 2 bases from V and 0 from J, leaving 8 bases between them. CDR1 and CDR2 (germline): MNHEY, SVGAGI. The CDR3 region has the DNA TGTGCCAGCAGTTACCGGACGGACTCCTACAATGAGCAGTTCTTC. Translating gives CASSYRTDSYNEQFF.

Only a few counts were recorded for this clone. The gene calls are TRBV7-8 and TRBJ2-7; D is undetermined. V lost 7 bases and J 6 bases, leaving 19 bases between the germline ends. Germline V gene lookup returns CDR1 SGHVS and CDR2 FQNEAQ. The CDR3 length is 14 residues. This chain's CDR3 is CASILLSTGGEQYF. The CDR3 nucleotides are TGTGCCAGCATCCTATTATCTACCGGTGGCGAGCAGTACTTC.

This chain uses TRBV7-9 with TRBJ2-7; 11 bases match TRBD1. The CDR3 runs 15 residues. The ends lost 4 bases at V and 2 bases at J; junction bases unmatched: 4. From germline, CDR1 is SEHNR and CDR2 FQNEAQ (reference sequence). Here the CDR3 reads CASSSDRGQTYEQYF. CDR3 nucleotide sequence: TGTGCCAGCAGCTCGGACAGGGGGCAAACCTACGAGCAGTACTTC.

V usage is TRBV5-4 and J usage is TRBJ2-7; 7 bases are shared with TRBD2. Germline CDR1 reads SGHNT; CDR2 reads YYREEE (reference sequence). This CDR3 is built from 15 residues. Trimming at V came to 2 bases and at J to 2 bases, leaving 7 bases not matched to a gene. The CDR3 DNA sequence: TGTGCCAGCAGCTTACGCGGGAGAGAGACCTACGAGCAGTACTTC. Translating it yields CASSLRGRETYEQYF.

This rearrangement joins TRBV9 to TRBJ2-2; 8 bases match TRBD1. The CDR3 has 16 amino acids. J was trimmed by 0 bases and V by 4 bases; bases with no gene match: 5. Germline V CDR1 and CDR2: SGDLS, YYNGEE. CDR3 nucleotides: TGTGCCAGCAGCACCGGACAGGGCTCGAACACCGGGGAGCTGTTTTTT. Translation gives CASSTGQGSNTGELFF.

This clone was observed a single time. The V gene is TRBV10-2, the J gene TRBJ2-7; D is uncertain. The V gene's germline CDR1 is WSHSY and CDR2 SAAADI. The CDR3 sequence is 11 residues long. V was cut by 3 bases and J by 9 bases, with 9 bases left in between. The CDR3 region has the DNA TGCGCCAGCAGTGACCGGGTAGGGCAGTACTTC. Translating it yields CASSDRVGQYF.

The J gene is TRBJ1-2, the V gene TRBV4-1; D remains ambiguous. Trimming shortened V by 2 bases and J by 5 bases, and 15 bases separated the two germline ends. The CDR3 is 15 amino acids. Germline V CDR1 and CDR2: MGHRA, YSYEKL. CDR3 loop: CASSQWAGNWYGYTF. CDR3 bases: TGCGCCAGCAGCCAATGGGCCGGCAACTGGTATGGCTACACCTTC.

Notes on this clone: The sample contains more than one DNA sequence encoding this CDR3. The CDR3 DNA is TGTGCCAGCAGTTTATCGTCTAGCGGGCGCTACGAGCAGTACTTC. It specifies CASSLSSSGRYEQYF. The chain has TRBV27 and TRBJ2-7, with TRBD2 identical over 8 bases. This CDR3 spans 15 amino acids. Germline V lookup: CDR1 MNHEY, CDR2 SMNVEV (reference sequence). After removal of 0 bases from V and 3 bases from J, the junction contained 4 bases not matched to a gene.

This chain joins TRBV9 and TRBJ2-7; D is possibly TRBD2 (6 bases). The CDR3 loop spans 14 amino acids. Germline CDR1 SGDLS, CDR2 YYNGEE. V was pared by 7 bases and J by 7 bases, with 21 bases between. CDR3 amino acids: CASGRDSILREQYF. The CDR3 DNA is TGTGCCAGCGGACGGGACTCCATTTTGAGGGAGCAGTACTTC. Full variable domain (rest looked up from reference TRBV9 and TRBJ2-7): DSGVTQTPKHLITATGQRVTLRCSPRSGDLSVYWYQQSLDQGLQFLIQYYNGEERAKGNILERFSAQQFPDLHSELNLSSLELGDSALYFCASGRDSILREQYFGPGTRLTVT.

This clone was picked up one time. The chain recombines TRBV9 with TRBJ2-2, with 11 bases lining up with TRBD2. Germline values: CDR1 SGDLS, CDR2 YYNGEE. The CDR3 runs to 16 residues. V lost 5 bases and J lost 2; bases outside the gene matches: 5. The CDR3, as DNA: TGTGCCAGCAGTCCCACTAGCGGGAGTAACACCGGGGAGCTGTTTTTT. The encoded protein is CASSPTSGSNTGELFF. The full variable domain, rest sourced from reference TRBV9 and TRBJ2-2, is DSGVTQTPKHLITATGQRVTLRCSPRSGDLSVYWYQQSLDQGLQFLIQYYNGEERAKGNILERFSAQQFPDLHSELNLSSLELGDSALYFCASSPTSGSNTGELFFGEGSRLTVL.

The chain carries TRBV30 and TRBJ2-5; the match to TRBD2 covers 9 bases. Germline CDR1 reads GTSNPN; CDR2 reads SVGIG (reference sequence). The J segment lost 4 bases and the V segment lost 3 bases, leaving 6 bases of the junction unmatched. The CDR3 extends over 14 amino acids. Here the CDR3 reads CAWRMTSGGETQYF. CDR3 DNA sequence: TGTGCCTGGAGGATGACTAGCGGCGGAGAGACCCAGTACTTC.

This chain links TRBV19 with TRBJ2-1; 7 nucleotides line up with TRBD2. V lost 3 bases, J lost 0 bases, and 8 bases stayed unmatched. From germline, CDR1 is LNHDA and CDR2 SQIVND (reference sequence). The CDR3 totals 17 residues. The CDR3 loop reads CASSITGGFSSYNEQFF. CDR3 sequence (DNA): TGTGCCAGTAGTATCACCGGGGGGTTTTCCTCCTACAATGAGCAGTTCTTC.

CDR3 in DNA: TGTGCCAGCAGCTTCGGCAGGGTCCGTAATTCAAATGGCTACACCTTC. Translating it yields CASSFGRVRNSNGYTF. The chain combines TRBV11-3 with TRBJ1-2; D perhaps matches TRBD1 (5 bases). Trimming removed 3 bases at V and 6 bases at J, with 20 bases between. The CDR3 has 16 amino acids. Germline values: CDR1 SGHNT, CDR2 YENEEA.

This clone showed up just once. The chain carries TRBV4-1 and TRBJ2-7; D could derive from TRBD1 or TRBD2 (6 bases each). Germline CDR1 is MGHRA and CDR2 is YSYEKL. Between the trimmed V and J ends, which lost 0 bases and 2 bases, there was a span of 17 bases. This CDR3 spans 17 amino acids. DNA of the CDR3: TGCGCCAGCAGCCAAGATAGCGGTTGGGACACCCCCTACGAGCAGTACTTC. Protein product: CASSQDSGWDTPYEQYF.

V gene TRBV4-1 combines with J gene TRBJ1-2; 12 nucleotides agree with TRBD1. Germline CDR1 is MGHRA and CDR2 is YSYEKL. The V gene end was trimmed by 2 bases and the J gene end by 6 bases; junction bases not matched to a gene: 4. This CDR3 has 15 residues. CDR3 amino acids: CASSQRDRGLDGYTF. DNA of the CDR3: TGCGCCAGCAGCCAAAGGGACAGGGGGCTGGATGGCTACACCTTC.

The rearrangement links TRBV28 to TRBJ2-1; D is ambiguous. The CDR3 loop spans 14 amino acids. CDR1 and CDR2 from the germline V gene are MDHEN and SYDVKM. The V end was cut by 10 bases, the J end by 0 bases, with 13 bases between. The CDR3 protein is CATSTLSSYNEQFF. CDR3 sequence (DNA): TGTGCCACCTCGACGCTGAGCTCCTACAATGAGCAGTTCTTC.

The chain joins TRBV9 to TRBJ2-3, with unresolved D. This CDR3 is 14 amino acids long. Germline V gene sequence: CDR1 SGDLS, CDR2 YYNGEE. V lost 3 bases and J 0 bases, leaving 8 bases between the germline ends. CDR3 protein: CASSDSDSTDTQYF. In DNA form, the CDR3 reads TGTGCCAGCAGCGATTCGGACAGCACAGATACGCAGTATTTT.

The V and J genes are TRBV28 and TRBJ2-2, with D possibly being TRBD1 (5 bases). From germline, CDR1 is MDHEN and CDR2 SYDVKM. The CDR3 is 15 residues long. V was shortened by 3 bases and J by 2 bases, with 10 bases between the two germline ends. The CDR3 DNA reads TGTGCCAGCAGTTTCCCGACAGATAACACCGGGGAGCTGTTTTTT. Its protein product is CASSFPTDNTGELFF.

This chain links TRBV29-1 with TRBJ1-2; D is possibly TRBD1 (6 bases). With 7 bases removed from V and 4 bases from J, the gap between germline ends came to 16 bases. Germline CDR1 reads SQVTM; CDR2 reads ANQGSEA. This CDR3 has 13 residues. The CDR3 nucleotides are TGCAGCGCTATGACAGGCTCAAGCTATGGCTACACCTTC. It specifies CSAMTGSSYGYTF.

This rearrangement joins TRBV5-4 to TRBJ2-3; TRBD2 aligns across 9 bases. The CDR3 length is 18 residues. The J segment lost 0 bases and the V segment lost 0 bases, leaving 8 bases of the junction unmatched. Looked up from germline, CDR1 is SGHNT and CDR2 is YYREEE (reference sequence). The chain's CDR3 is CASSLGLAAYSSTDTQYF. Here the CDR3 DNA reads TGTGCCAGCAGCTTGGGACTAGCGGCCTACTCTAGCACAGATACGCAGTATTTT.

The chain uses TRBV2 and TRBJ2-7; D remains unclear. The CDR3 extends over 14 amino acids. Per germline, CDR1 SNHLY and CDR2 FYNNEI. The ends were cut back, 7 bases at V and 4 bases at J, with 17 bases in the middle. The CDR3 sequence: CASTVVAVSYEQYF. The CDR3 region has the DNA TGTGCCAGCACAGTGGTAGCCGTATCTTACGAGCAGTACTTC.